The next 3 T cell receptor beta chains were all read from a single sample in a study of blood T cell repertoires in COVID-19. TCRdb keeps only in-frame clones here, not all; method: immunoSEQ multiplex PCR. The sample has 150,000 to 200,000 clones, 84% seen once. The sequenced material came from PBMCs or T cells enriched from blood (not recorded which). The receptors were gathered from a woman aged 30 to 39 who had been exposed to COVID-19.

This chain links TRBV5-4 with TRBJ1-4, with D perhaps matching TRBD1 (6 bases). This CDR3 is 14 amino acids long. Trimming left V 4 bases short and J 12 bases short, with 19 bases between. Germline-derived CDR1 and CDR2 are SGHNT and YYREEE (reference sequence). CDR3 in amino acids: CASSQGGGGGELFF. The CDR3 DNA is TGTGCCAGCAGCCAAGGGGGGGGCGGAGGAGAACTGTTTTTT.

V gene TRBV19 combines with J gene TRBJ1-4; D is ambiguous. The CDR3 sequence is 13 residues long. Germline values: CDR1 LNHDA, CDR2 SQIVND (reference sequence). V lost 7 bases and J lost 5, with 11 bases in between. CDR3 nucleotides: TGTGCCAGTAAGTGGCGGAACAATGAAAAACTGTTTTTT. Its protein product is CASKWRNNEKLFF.

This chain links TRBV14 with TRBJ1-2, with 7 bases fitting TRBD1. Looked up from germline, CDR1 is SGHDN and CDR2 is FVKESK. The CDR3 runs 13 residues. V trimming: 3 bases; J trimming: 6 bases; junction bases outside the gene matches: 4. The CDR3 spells CASSQTGINGYTF. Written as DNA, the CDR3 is TGTGCCAGCAGCCAGACAGGGATTAATGGCTACACCTTC.